This T cell receptor beta chain was documented in a study of tumor-infiltrating lymphocytes in primary liver carcinoma. Study information: Men and women, 30 to 69 years of age, made up the patients.

General observations from the study: Paired tumor-adjacent and tumor-blood samples overlapped less than tumor region pairs did. Tumors had a top-250-clone fraction that was significantly higher than blood (p = 0.039).

For each extraction, RNA and DNA were obtained together from about 20-30 mg of unsorted bulk tissue. Over 85% of the cells in every tumor sample were viable tumor cells. The CDR3 runs to 18 residues. Germline V CDR1 and CDR2: SGHRS, YFSETQ. This clonotype is a singleton in its sample. The antigen is not known. The germline gene is not matched at one end of the junction; a read error may be the cause. The investigators made TCR beta cDNA from roughly 460 ng total RNA, using a constant-region primer. Nested multiplex PCR, run for three rounds with slightly modified ARM-PCR, yielded TCR beta libraries. In the first two PCR rounds, TRBV1-TRBV30 forward primers were paired with a C-beta reverse primer, and each round lasted roughly 9 cycles. One entry per CDR3 protein results from TCRdb running MiXCR on the multiplex PCR reads. The repertoire holds 90,000 to 140,000 distinct CDR3 sequences, approximately 78% seen once, with around 21% in the top ten.

The source material was liver tumor tissue from sampling region 3. The sample's subset: tumor region T3, left-lateral pole. The chain combines TRBV5-1 with TRBJ2-5; the match to TRBD2 covers 9 bases. The source of this sequence is a man aged 40-49 years with primary liver carcinoma and hepatitis B virus infection. CDR3 coding DNA: TGCGCCAGCAACTTGGTCGGGGCTAGCGGGGCCCTACAAGAGACCCAGTACTTC. It codes for CASNLVGASGALQETQYF. The whole variable domain, filled in from reference TRBV5-1 and TRBJ2-5, reads KAGVTQTPRYLIKTRGQQVTLSCSPISGHRSVSWYQQTPGQGLQFLFEYFSETQRNKGNFPGRFSGRQFSNSRSEMNVSTLELGDSALYLCASNLVGASGALQETQYFGPGTRLLVL.